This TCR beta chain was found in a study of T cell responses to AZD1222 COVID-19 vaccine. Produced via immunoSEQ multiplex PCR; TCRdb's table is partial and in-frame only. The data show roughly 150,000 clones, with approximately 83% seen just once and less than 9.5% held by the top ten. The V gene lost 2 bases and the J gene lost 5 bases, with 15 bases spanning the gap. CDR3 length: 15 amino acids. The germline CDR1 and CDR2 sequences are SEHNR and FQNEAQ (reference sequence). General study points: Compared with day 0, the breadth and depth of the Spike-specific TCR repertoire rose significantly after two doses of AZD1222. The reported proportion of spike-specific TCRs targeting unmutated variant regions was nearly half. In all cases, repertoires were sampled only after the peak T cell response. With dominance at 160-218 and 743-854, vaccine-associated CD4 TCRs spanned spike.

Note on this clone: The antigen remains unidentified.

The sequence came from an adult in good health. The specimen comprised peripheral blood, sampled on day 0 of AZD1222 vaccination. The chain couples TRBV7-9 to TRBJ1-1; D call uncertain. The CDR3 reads CASSLLGGVGTEAFF. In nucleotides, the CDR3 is TGTGCCAGCAGCTTACTAGGCGGAGTGGGAACTGAAGCTTTCTTT.